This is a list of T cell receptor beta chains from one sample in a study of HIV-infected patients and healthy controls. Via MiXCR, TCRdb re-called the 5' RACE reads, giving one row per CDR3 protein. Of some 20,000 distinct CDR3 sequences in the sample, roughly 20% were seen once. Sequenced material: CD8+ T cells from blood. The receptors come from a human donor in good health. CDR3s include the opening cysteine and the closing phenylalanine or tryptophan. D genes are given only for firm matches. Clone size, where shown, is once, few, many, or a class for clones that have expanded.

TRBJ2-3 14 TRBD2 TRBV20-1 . CSAIKSGSTDTQYF TGCAGTGCTATAAAAAGCGGGAGTACAGATACGCAGTATTTT
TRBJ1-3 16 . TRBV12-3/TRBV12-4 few CASRSPWSGRRDTIYF TGTGCCAGCAGGTCACCGTGGTCGGGAAGGAGGGACACCATATATTTT
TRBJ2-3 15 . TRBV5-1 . CASSLTGPSTDTQYF TGCGCCAGCAGCTTGACGGGACCCAGCACAGATACGCAGTATTTT
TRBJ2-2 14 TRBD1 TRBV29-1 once CSVEPPGGAGELFF TGCAGCGTTGAGCCCCCAGGGGGAGCCGGGGAGCTGTTTTTT
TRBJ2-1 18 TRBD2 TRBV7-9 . CASSSTTQREGWSDEQFF TGTGCCAGCAGCAGCACTACACAGCGGGAGGGCTGGTCAGATGAGCAGTTCTTC
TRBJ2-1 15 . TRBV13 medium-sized CASTTVPEGLFEQFF TGTGCCAGCACCACGGTACCGGAGGGCCTATTTGAGCAGTTCTTC
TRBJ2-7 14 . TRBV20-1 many CSARKLGGVPEQYF TGCAGTGCTAGAAAGTTGGGGGGAGTTCCCGAGCAGTACTTC
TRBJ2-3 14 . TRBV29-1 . CSVRDFTYTDTQYF TGCAGCGTTCGGGACTTTACCTACACAGATACGCAGTATTTT
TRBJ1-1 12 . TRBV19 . CASSTGITEAFF TGTGCCAGTAGTACTGGGATTACTGAAGCTTTCTTT
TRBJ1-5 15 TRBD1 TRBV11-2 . CASSFGTGYNQPQHF TGTGCCAGCAGCTTCGGGACAGGGTACAATCAGCCCCAGCATTTT
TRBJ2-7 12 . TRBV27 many CASSSGLSAQYF TGTGCCAGCAGTTCCGGGCTTAGTGCGCAGTACTTC
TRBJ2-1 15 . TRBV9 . CASSESGSSYNEQFF TGTGCCAGCAGCGAATCCGGGAGCTCCTACAATGAGCAGTTCTTC
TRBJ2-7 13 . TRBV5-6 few CASSPGNNYEQYF TGTGCCAGCAGCCCGGGGAACAACTACGAGCAGTACTTC
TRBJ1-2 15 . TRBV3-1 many CASSQAWEINYGYTF TGTGCCAGCAGCCAAGCATGGGAGATTAACTATGGCTACACCTTC
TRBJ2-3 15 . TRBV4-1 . CASSQADPLPDTQYF TGCGCCAGCAGCCAAGCCGACCCCCTCCCAGATACGCAGTATTTT
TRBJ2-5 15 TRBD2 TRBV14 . CASSQDPSGQETQYF TGTGCCAGCAGCCAAGACCCTAGCGGGCAAGAGACCCAGTACTTC
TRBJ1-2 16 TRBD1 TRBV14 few CASSQRTGGDVYGYTF TGTGCCAGCAGCCAACGAACAGGGGGCGATGTCTATGGCTACACCTTC
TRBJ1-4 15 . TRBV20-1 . CSARDREATNEKLFF TGCAGTGCTAGAGATAGGGAGGCAACTAATGAAAAACTGTTTTTT
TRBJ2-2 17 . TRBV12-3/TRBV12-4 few CASSLRGVDRRPGELFF TGTGCCAGCAGTTTAAGGGGCGTGGACCGTCGCCCCGGGGAGCTGTTTTTT
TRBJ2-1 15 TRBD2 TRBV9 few CASSAGGSSYNEQFF TGTGCCAGCAGCGCCGGGGGGAGCTCCTACAATGAGCAGTTCTTC
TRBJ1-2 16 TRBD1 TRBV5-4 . CASSLVIGDSGRGYTF TGTGCCAGCAGCTTGGTTATAGGGGACAGTGGTAGAGGCTACACCTTC
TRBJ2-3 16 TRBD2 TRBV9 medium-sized CASSVLAGGPTDTQYF TGTGCCAGCAGCGTCTTAGCGGGAGGGCCGACAGATACGCAGTATTTT
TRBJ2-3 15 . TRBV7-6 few CASSLLATSTDTQYF TGTGCCAGCAGCTTGTTGGCGACCAGCACAGATACGCAGTATTTT
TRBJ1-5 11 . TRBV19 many CASSSRRAQHF TGTGCCAGTAGTAGCCGCAGGGCCCAGCATTTT
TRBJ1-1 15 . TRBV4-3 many CASSPWGGQNTEAFF TGCGCCAGCAGCCCATGGGGGGGTCAAAACACTGAAGCTTTCTTT
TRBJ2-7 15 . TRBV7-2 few CASRPRATSSYEQYF TGTGCCAGCAGGCCCCGGGCCACGAGCTCCTACGAGCAGTACTTC
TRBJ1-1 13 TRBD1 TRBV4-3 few CASSQGTGYEAFF TGCGCCAGCAGCCAGGGGACAGGTTACGAAGCTTTCTTT
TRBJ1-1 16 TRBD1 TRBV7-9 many CASSLDQGAQWTEAFF TGTGCCAGCAGCTTAGATCAGGGGGCGCAATGGACTGAAGCTTTCTTT
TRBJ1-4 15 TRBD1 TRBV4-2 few CASSQGEGADEKLFF TGTGCCAGCAGCCAAGGAGAGGGGGCTGATGAAAAACTGTTTTTT
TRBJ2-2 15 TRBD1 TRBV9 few CASSPTGGASGELFF TGTGCCAGCAGCCCGACAGGGGGCGCTTCCGGGGAGCTGTTTTTT
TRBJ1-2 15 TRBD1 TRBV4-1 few CASSQEQQGAGGYTF TGCGCCAGCAGCCAGGAACAACAGGGGGCAGGAGGCTACACCTTC
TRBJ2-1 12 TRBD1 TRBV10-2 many CASSSGGNEQFF TGCGCCAGCAGCTCAGGGGGCAATGAGCAGTTCTTC
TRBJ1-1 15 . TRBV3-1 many CASSQEFGLNTEAFF TGTGCCAGCAGCCAAGAATTCGGTTTGAACACTGAAGCTTTCTTT
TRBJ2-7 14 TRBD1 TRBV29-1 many CSVPGQGVYHEQYF TGCAGCGTTCCGGGACAGGGGGTGTACCACGAGCAGTACTTC
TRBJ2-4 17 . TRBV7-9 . CASSLGAGVRAKNIQYF TGTGCCAGCAGCTTAGGCGCAGGGGTACGGGCCAAAAACATTCAGTACTTC
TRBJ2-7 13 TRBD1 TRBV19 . CASGQGVSYEQYF TGTGCCAGTGGACAGGGGGTCTCCTACGAGCAGTACTTC
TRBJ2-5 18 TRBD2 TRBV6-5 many CASSSPPGTSGREETQYF TGTGCCAGCAGTTCCCCTCCCGGGACTAGCGGGAGGGAAGAGACCCAGTACTTC
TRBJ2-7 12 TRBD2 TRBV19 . CAAGDGNYEQYF TGTGCCGCGGGGGACGGAAACTACGAGCAGTACTTC
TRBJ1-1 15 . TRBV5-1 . CASSLGQFMNTEAFF TGCGCCAGCAGCTTGGGTCAGTTCATGAACACTGAAGCTTTCTTT
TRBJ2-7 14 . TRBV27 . CASSFLGANYEQYF TGTGCCAGCAGTTTTTTGGGGGCGAACTACGAGCAGTACTTC
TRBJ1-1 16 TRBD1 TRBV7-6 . CASSLKGQGLNTEAFF TGTGCCAGCAGCTTAAAAGGACAGGGGTTGAACACTGAAGCTTTCTTT
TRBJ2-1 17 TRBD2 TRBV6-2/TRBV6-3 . CASGIAGVGLGDNEQFF TGTGCCAGCGGAATAGCGGGAGTAGGACTCGGTGACAATGAGCAGTTCTTC
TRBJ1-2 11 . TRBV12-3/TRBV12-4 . CASTNRAGYTF TGTGCCAGCACCAACAGGGCGGGCTACACCTTC
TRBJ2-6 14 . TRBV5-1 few CASSVYSGANVLTF TGCGCCAGCAGCGTCTACTCTGGGGCCAACGTCCTGACTTTC
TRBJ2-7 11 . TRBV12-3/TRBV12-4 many CASSTGSEQYF TGTGCCAGCAGTACCGGGTCCGAGCAGTACTTC
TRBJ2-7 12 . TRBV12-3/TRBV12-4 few CASSFIMDEQYF TGTGCCAGCAGTTTTATCATGGACGAGCAGTACTTC
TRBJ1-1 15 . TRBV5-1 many CASSFDADLNTEAFF TGCGCCAGCAGCTTTGATGCGGACTTGAACACTGAAGCTTTCTTT
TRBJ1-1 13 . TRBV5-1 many CASSLGLDTEAFF TGCGCCAGCAGCTTGGGACTGGACACTGAAGCTTTCTTT
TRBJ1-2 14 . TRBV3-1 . CASSQGDKGYGYTF TGTGCCAGCAGCCAAGGGGACAAGGGTTATGGCTACACCTTC
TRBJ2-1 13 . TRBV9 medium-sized CASSVLVNNEQFF TGTGCCAGCAGCGTACTAGTGAACAATGAGCAGTTCTTC
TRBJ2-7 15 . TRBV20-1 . CSASPSGLPSYEQYF TGCAGTGCCAGCCCCAGCGGGCTACCTAGCTACGAGCAGTACTTC
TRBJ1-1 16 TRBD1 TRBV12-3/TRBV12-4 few CASSPGAGGIRTEAFF TGTGCCAGCAGCCCAGGGGCAGGGGGGATAAGAACTGAAGCTTTCTTT
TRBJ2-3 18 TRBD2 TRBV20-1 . CSAIITREGPSSTDTQYF TGCAGTGCTATTATCACGCGGGAGGGCCCCTCTAGCACAGATACGCAGTATTTT
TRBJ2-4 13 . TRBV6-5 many CASRPSGSDIQYF TGTGCCAGCCGTCCCAGCGGCTCGGACATTCAGTACTTC
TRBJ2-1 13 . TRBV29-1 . CSGGRGSFNEQFF TGCAGCGGGGGGCGGGGGTCGTTCAATGAGCAGTTCTTC
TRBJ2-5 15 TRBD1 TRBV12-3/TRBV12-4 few CASSLGQGYPETQYF TGTGCCAGCAGCCTTGGACAGGGGTACCCAGAGACCCAGTACTTC
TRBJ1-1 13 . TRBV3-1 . CASRETGIEEAFF TGTGCCAGCCGCGAGACAGGCATTGAAGAAGCTTTCTTT
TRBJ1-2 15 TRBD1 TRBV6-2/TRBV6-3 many CASSYSRQGDYGYTF TGTGCCAGCAGTTACTCGAGACAGGGTGACTATGGCTACACCTTC
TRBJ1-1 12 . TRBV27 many CASSHGSTEAFF TGTGCCAGCAGTCATGGGTCCACTGAAGCTTTCTTT